These 21 T cell receptor beta chains were sequenced from one sample in a study of cytomegalovirus exposure and HLA in healthy donors. PCR used 60 Vbeta primers and 13 Jbeta primers. Profiled with immunoSEQ multiplex PCR; TCRdb holds only in-frame clones, not every one. The top ten clones hold 8% to 10% of a sample with 150,000 to 200,000 clones, around 83% of them seen once. Sequenced input: PBMCs. The receptors stem from a male donor in good health and CMV-seropositive.

V and J are TRBV4-3 and TRBJ1-1; maybe TRBD1 (5 bases). This CDR3 contains 14 residues. Germline-derived CDR1 and CDR2 are LGHNA and YSLEER. V was clipped by 4 bases and J by 5 bases, with 14 bases between them. CDR3 region: CASSPGLLRTEAFF. CDR3 coding DNA: TGCGCCAGCAGCCCGGGACTCCTGAGGACTGAAGCTTTCTTT.

The chain has TRBV6-1 and TRBJ2-1, with D uncertain. V dropped 4 bases and J dropped 8 bases, with 15 bases sitting between them. CDR1 is MNHNS and CDR2 is SASEGT in the germline V gene. The CDR3 sequence is 14 residues long. The CDR3, as DNA: TGTGCCAGCAGTGCGAGAGGTATCGAGGATGAGCAGTTCTTC. It is translated as CASSARGIEDEQFF.

The chain recombines TRBV10-3 with TRBJ2-5; 10 nucleotides match TRBD1. Trimming cost V 4 bases and J 5 bases; bases outside gene matches: 1. The CDR3 loop spans 13 amino acids. Germline loops: CDR1 ENHRY, CDR2 SYGVKD. DNA of the CDR3: TGTGCCATCAGTGGGGGACAGGGGGAGACCCAGTACTTC. Translating it yields CAISGGQGETQYF.

V and J are TRBV9 and TRBJ2-7; D is ambiguous. This CDR3 contains 15 residues. Trimming took off 0 bases at V and 0 bases at J, with 10 bases between the two ends. Germline assignment: CDR1 SGDLS and CDR2 YYNGEE. CDR3 protein: CASSVGQVPSYEQYF. The CDR3 coding sequence is TGTGCCAGCAGCGTAGGTCAGGTCCCCTCCTACGAGCAGTACTTC.

This chain uses TRBV7-9 with TRBJ2-7; TRBD2 matches 12 bases. The CDR3 contains 16 residues. Trimming cost V 5 bases and J 1 base; bases outside gene matches: 6. Germline lookup yields CDR1 SEHNR and CDR2 FQNEAQ (reference sequence). CDR3 protein: CASSRPTSGGSYEQYF. In nucleotides, the CDR3 is TGTGCCAGCAGCCGTCCGACTAGCGGGGGTTCCTACGAGCAGTACTTC.

The chain employs TRBV7-2 and TRBJ2-3, with 7 bases lining up with TRBD2. Germline V gene sequence: CDR1 SGHTA, CDR2 FQGNSA. V gave up 9 bases and J gave up 1 base; unmatched junction bases: 4. This CDR3 region has 13 residues. Written as DNA, the CDR3 is TGTGCCAGTGGCGGGAGAGGCACAGATACGCAGTATTTT. Protein sequence: CASGGRGTDTQYF.

This rearrangement joins TRBV9 to TRBJ2-2, with 8 bases aligning to TRBD2. Trimming cost V 4 bases and J 5 bases; bases outside gene matches: 10. The CDR3 is 16 amino acids. CDR1 and CDR2 (germline): SGDLS, YYNGEE. CDR3 amino acids: CASSLRVGLVTGELFF. The CDR3 DNA reads TGTGCCAGCAGCCTCAGGGTGGGACTAGTTACCGGGGAGCTGTTTTTT.

The chain links TRBV11-2 to TRBJ1-1; 10 bases match TRBD1. Looked up from germline, CDR1 is SGHAT and CDR2 is FQNNGV. The CDR3 covers 17 residues. Unmatched junction bases numbered 9, after V lost 5 bases and J lost 0 bases. The CDR3 region is CASSPRTGGWVNTEAFF. The CDR3 DNA follows: TGTGCCAGCAGCCCGCGGACAGGGGGATGGGTGAACACTGAAGCTTTCTTT.

This sequence joins TRBV28 and TRBJ2-7; no definite D call. The germline gives CDR1 MDHEN, CDR2 SYDVKM. Trimming cost V 2 bases and J 1 base, with 12 bases left between them. The CDR3 is made up of 15 amino acids. This CDR3 reads CASSLPTRLSYEQYF. For the CDR3, the DNA is TGTGCCAGCAGTTTACCGACACGGCTTTCCTACGAGCAGTACTTC.

This chain joins TRBV30 and TRBJ2-5; 7 bases are a match to TRBD2. This CDR3 has 14 amino acids. CDR1 GTSNPN and CDR2 SVGIG come from the germline V gene (reference sequence). The ends lost 2 bases at V and 2 bases at J; junction bases unmatched: 5. Here the CDR3 reads CAWSLGGKQETQYF. CDR3 sequence (DNA): TGTGCCTGGAGTCTGGGAGGGAAGCAAGAGACCCAGTACTTC.

The rearrangement uses TRBV4-3 and TRBJ2-3; 7 positions agree with TRBD2. V shed 5 bases and J 1 base; nucleotides not matched to a gene: 15. Germline V gene lookup returns CDR1 LGHNA and CDR2 YSLEER. This CDR3 has 18 amino acids. The CDR3 is CASSSSRYGRLGTDTQYF. The CDR3 DNA follows: TGCGCCAGCAGCTCTTCTCGTTACGGGAGGTTGGGCACAGATACGCAGTATTTT.

As DNA, the CDR3 is TGTGCCACCAGCAGGTCGGTGGATACGCAGTATTTT. Encoded protein: CATSRSVDTQYF. This chain uses TRBV15 with TRBJ2-3; D not resolved. CDR1 LNHNV and CDR2 YYDKDF come from the germline V gene (reference sequence). CDR3 length: 12 amino acids. The ends were cut back, 3 bases at V and 6 bases at J, with 7 bases in the middle.

This clone was picked up one time. V is TRBV27 and J is TRBJ2-5, with TRBD1 identical over 7 bases. V dropped 1 base and J dropped 2; count of bases not matched to a gene: 4. Germline CDR1 MNHEY, CDR2 SMNVEV (reference sequence). The CDR3 runs 15 residues. The CDR3 nucleotides read TGTGCCAGCAGTTTATATACAGGGGAACAAGAGACCCAGTACTTC. Translation: CASSLYTGEQETQYF.

The CDR3 sequence: CAWTSSDRGRGQPQHF. The CDR3 DNA reads as TGTGCCTGGACTTCCTCGGACAGGGGGCGAGGTCAGCCCCAGCATTTT. This chain joins TRBV30 and TRBJ1-5; 11 bases align to TRBD1. The J segment lost 6 bases and the V segment lost 4 bases, leaving 11 bases of the junction unmatched. The CDR3 spans 16 residues. CDR1 and CDR2 (germline): GTSNPN, SVGIG (reference sequence).

The V call is TRBV5-1, the J call TRBJ1-1; 9 bases align to TRBD1. Germline CDR1 is SGHRS and CDR2 is YFSETQ. CDR3 length: 15 amino acids. V shed 3 bases, J shed 8 bases, and the junction held 11 bases outside the gene matches. For the CDR3, the DNA is TGCGCCAGCAGCTGGGGTGGGACAGGGAACGTGGAAGCTTTCTTT. It specifies CASSWGGTGNVEAFF.

J is TRBJ2-1 and V is TRBV9; tentatively, D is TRBD2 (5 bases). CDR3 size: 14 residues. V lost 0 bases, J lost 4 bases, and 8 bases lay in between. The germline gives CDR1 SGDLS, CDR2 YYNGEE. The CDR3, as DNA: TGTGCCAGCAGCGTAGGGGAGTTTTACAATGAGCAGTTCTTC. This translates into CASSVGEFYNEQFF.

The rearrangement joins TRBV7-9 to TRBJ2-7, with D perhaps TRBD1 (6 bases). CDR3 size: 14 residues. Germline values: CDR1 SEHNR, CDR2 FQNEAQ (reference sequence). The V gene lost 5 bases and the J gene lost 2 bases, with 13 bases spanning the gap. CDR3 bases: TGTGCCAGCAGCCATCAGGGGTCCCCCTACGAGCAGTACTTC. Translating it yields CASSHQGSPYEQYF.

The genes are TRBV2 and TRBJ2-2; 7 bases line up with TRBD2. This CDR3 is built from 14 residues. Germline CDR1 is SNHLY and CDR2 is FYNNEI. V was pared by 2 bases and J by 5 bases, with 2 bases of the junction left unmatched. CDR3 sequence reads: CASSEQGGTGELFF. The DNA of the CDR3 is TGTGCCAGCAGTGAACAGGGAGGGACCGGGGAGCTGTTTTTT.

This clone has a count of ten or more. J is TRBJ1-2 and V is TRBV6-6; D gene ambiguous. The CDR3 extends over 14 amino acids. Trimming removed 3 bases from V and 3 bases from J, with 11 bases in between. Looked up from germline, CDR1 is MNHNY and CDR2 is SVGAGI (reference sequence). CDR3 sequence reads: CASSYGPLHYGYTF. The CDR3 region has the DNA TGTGCCAGCAGTTATGGCCCCTTGCACTATGGCTACACCTTC.

This clone was seen more than once but under ten times. The chain couples TRBV27 to TRBJ1-1; D is uncertain. Germline CDR1 MNHEY, CDR2 SMNVEV (reference sequence). Trimming removed 3 bases at V and 8 bases at J, with 7 bases between. The CDR3 extends over 11 amino acids. CDR3 loop: CASSFRGEAFF. The DNA of the CDR3 is TGTGCCAGCAGTTTTCGAGGGGAAGCTTTCTTT.

The chain employs TRBV10-2 and TRBJ2-2; 9 bases are shared with TRBD2. Per the germline V gene, CDR1 is WSHSY and CDR2 is SAAADI. The V gene end was trimmed by 7 bases and the J gene end by 3 bases; junction bases not matched to a gene: 6. The CDR3 runs 15 residues. CDR3 sequence (DNA): TGCGCCAGCAACCCGACTAGCGGTTACACCGGGGAGCTGTTTTTT. As protein: CASNPTSGYTGELFF.